This T cell receptor (beta chain) emerged from a study of early stage breast cancer tumors. Study-wide results and caveats: In about 85% of the 16 patients, blood comparison separated tumor from normal breast.

In the case of this clone: Antigen: not known.

The CDR3 spans 17 residues. The germline gives CDR1 MGHRA, CDR2 YSYEKL. V lost 4 bases to trimming and J lost 1 base; unmatched junction nucleotides: 4. Profiling relied on immunoSEQ multiplex PCR, and the TCRdb table lists in-frame clones only, not all of them. The sample contains about 19,000 clones, about 83% of which appear only once. This TCR was recovered from an older person with breast cancer. Sequencing input: blood. The chain couples TRBV4-1 to TRBJ2-3; 14 nucleotides line up with TRBD2. Written as DNA, the CDR3 is TGCGCCAGCAGCCCGACTAGCGGGGGGGCACGCACAGATACGCAGTATTTT. Protein product: CASSPTSGGARTDTQYF.